The 2 T cell receptor beta chains presented below share a single source sample, sequenced in a study of response to subunit inactivated influenza vaccine. TCRdb fed the RT-PCR reads into MiXCR, producing one record per CDR3 protein. The sample yields almost 250,000 distinct CDR3 sequences, 12% seen once. The material was non-naive T cells sorted from PBMCs, obtained approximately 15 days before vaccination. Receptors were obtained from a man aged 50-59 years who received an inactivated influenza vaccine.

With regard to this clonotype: At one of its ends the junction is not consistent with the germline gene, which may arise from a read error. The CDR3 DNA is TGTACCACCAGCAAGGGACTAGCGGGAGGCAGACGGAACACCGGGGAGCTGTTTTTT. Translating gives CTTSKGLAGGRRNTGELFF. The chain employs TRBV15 and TRBJ2-2, with 15 bases lining up with TRBD2. The CDR3 is 19 amino acids. The germline V gene has CDR1 LNHNV and CDR2 YYDKDF (reference sequence).

The genes are TRBV5-6 and TRBJ2-3, with 10 nucleotides matching TRBD2. Germline CDR1 is SGHDT and CDR2 is YYEEEE. The ends lost 5 bases at V and 1 base at J; junction bases unmatched: 4. The CDR3 is made up of 15 amino acids. DNA for the CDR3: TGTGCCAGCAGTTTCGGACTAGCGGGCACAGATACGCAGTATTTT. As protein: CASSFGLAGTDTQYF.